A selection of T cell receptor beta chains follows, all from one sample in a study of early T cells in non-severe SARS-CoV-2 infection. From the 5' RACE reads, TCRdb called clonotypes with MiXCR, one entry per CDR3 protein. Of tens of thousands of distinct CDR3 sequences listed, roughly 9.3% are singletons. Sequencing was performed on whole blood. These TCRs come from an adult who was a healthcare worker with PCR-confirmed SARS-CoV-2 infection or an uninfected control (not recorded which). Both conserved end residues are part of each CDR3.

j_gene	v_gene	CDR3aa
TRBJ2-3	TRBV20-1	CSARALAGGSDTQYF
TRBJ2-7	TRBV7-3	CASSLSGGHYEQYF
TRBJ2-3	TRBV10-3	CAIRTADLTDTQYF
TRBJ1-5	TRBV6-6	CASTSDRGRAQPQHF
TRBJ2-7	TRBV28	CASSPADRVWSYEQYF
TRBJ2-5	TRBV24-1	CATSDPRILGETQYF
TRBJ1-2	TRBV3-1	CASSQDYGYTF
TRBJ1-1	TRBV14	CASSHTAVEAFF
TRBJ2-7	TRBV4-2	CASSQESNF
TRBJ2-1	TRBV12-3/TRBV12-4	CASNSGGATNEQFF
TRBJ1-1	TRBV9	CASQKDWDTEAFF
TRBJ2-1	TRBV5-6	CASSLTEIEQFF
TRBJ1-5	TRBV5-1	CASSPGTGGRNQPQHF
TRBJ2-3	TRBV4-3	CASSQDLEGSSTDTQYF
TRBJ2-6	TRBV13	CASSRPVGGSGANVLTF
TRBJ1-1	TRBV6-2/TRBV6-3	CASYAGHSNTEAFF
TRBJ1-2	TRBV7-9	CASSAVAGDGYTF
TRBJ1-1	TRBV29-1	CSAPLQGTEAFF
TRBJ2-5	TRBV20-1	CSARVGGGGETQYF
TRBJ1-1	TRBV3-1	CASSLLTNTEAFF
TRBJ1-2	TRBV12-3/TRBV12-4	CASRNRGGYGYTF
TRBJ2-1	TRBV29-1	CSVDRTYNEQFF
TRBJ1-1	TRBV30	CAWSGSQGLAFF
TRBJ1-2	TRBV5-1	CASSLDGQGARSYGYTF
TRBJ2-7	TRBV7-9	CASSSHYYEQYF
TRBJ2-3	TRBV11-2	CASSPQFYTDTQYF
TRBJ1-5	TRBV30	CAWSTEVGNQPQHF
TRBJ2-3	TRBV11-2	CASSPGTGNTDTQYF
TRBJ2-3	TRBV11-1	CASSISDGTDTQYF
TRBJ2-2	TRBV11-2	CASSLEGELFF
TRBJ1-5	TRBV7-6	CASSLEQGALDQPQHF
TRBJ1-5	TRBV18	CASSPTGYSNQPQHF
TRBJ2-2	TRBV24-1	CATSEGEVAGELFF
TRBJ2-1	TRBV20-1	CSARVAASSHNEQFF
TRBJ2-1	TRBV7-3	CASSLSLEKAGQTPEQFF
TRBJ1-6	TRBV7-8	CASSLETRGNSPLHF
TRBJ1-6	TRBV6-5	CASSPDTPGTPLHF
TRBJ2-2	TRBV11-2	CASSFRGPNTGELFF